These T cell receptor beta chains were read from a single sample in a study of cytomegalovirus exposure and HLA in healthy donors. TCRdb's copy holds only in-frame clones and misses some; the assay was immunoSEQ multiplex PCR. The repertoire holds about 120,000 clones, with 50% to 70% as singletons. Sequenced material: PBMCs. The receptors come from a woman aged 40 to 50 in good health and CMV-seropositive. Each CDR3 is given with its conserved first and last residue. A D gene is named only where the DNA matches it firmly. Some rows mark clone size as missing; the rest say once, few, many or name a class of expanded clone.

J gene: TRBJ2-3
D gene: NA
V gene: TRBV10-3
clone size: NA
CDR3 protein: CAISLSRDNRDTQYF
CDR3 DNA: TGTGCCATCAGTCTTTCCCGGGACAATAGAGATACGCAGTATTTT

J gene: TRBJ2-7
D gene: TRBD2
V gene: TRBV4-3
clone size: NA
CDR3 protein: CASSLGSGSSYEQYF
CDR3 DNA: TGCGCCAGCAGCTTGGGTAGCGGGAGCTCCTACGAGCAGTACTTC

J gene: TRBJ1-2
D gene: TRBD1
V gene: TRBV6-5
clone size: NA
CDR3 protein: CASSYASGQVDGYTF
CDR3 DNA: TGTGCCAGCAGTTATGCCTCGGGACAGGTTGACGGCTACACCTTC

J gene: TRBJ2-3
D gene: NA
V gene: TRBV7-3
clone size: NA
CDR3 protein: CASSISGRTDTQYF
CDR3 DNA: TGTGCCAGCTCAATTAGCGGACGCACAGATACGCAGTATTTT

J gene: TRBJ1-1
D gene: TRBD1
V gene: TRBV5-1
clone size: few
CDR3 protein: CASSLQGAVGYKDTEAFF
CDR3 DNA: TGCGCCAGCAGCTTACAGGGGGCTGTGGGTTATAAGGACACTGAAGCTTTCTTT

J gene: TRBJ2-1
D gene: TRBD1
V gene: TRBV5-1
clone size: once
CDR3 protein: CASSFLRDRDFSSLYNEQFF
CDR3 DNA: TGCGCCAGCAGCTTCTTACGGGACAGGGACTTTTCCTCGCTCTACAATGAGCAGTTCTTC

J gene: TRBJ1-2
D gene: NA
V gene: TRBV19
clone size: NA
CDR3 protein: CASSPSFYGYTF
CDR3 DNA: TGTGCCAGTAGTCCCTCTTTCTATGGCTACACCTTC

J gene: TRBJ2-1
D gene: TRBD2
V gene: TRBV7-7
clone size: NA
CDR3 protein: CASSLSRVWGGGEQFF
CDR3 DNA: TGTGCCAGCAGCTTAAGTCGGGTTTGGGGGGGTGGTGAGCAGTTCTTC

J gene: TRBJ2-7
D gene: TRBD2
V gene: TRBV5-1
clone size: NA
CDR3 protein: CASSLGLGSYEQYF
CDR3 DNA: TGCGCCAGCAGCCTTGGACTAGGCTCCTACGAGCAGTACTTC

J gene: TRBJ2-1
D gene: NA
V gene: TRBV11-3
clone size: few
CDR3 protein: CASSLGLVPSNEQFF
CDR3 DNA: TGTGCCAGCAGCTTAGGGCTAGTTCCCTCCAATGAGCAGTTCTTC

J gene: TRBJ2-3
D gene: NA
V gene: TRBV4-2
clone size: NA
CDR3 protein: CASSQDPGEGDTQYF
CDR3 DNA: TGTGCCAGCAGCCAAGATCCAGGGGAGGGAGATACGCAGTATTTT

J gene: TRBJ2-3
D gene: NA
V gene: TRBV19
clone size: few
CDR3 protein: CASSLAKGGTDTQYF
CDR3 DNA: TGTGCCAGTAGTCTTGCGAAAGGGGGCACAGATACGCAGTATTTT

J gene: TRBJ1-3
D gene: NA
V gene: TRBV9
clone size: NA
CDR3 protein: CASSAQPGLVLSGNTIYF
CDR3 DNA: TGTGCCAGCAGCGCGCAACCGGGTCTGGTACTCTCTGGAAACACCATATATTTT

J gene: TRBJ2-3
D gene: NA
V gene: TRBV29-1
clone size: few
CDR3 protein: CSVWRTDTQYF
CDR3 DNA: TGCAGCGTTTGGCGCACAGATACGCAGTATTTT

J gene: TRBJ1-4
D gene: NA
V gene: TRBV25-1
clone size: NA
CDR3 protein: CASSEYGPFNEKLFF
CDR3 DNA: TGTGCCAGCAGTGAATATGGGCCGTTTAATGAAAAACTGTTTTTT

J gene: TRBJ1-1
D gene: NA
V gene: TRBV4-2
clone size: NA
CDR3 protein: CASSLLRGPEAMNTEAFF
CDR3 DNA: TGTGCCAGCAGCCTTCTGCGAGGCCCTGAGGCCATGAACACTGAAGCTTTCTTT

J gene: TRBJ2-1
D gene: NA
V gene: TRBV2
clone size: NA
CDR3 protein: CASSGHNEQFF
CDR3 DNA: TGTGCCAGCAGTGGGCACAATGAGCAGTTCTTC

J gene: TRBJ1-1
D gene: TRBD1
V gene: TRBV6-1
clone size: NA
CDR3 protein: CASRRSIDRGGEAFF
CDR3 DNA: TGTGCCAGCAGACGCAGCATAGACAGGGGTGGTGAAGCTTTCTTT

J gene: TRBJ1-1
D gene: NA
V gene: TRBV4-3
clone size: NA
CDR3 protein: CASSQLRGMSGRTEAFF
CDR3 DNA: TGCGCCAGCAGCCAGCTCAGGGGTATGTCTGGCCGCACTGAAGCTTTCTTT

J gene: TRBJ1-1
D gene: NA
V gene: TRBV7-2
clone size: few
CDR3 protein: CASSLALIRGREAFF
CDR3 DNA: TGTGCCAGCAGCTTAGCATTAATCCGGGGTCGTGAAGCTTTCTTT

J gene: TRBJ2-7
D gene: NA
V gene: TRBV14
clone size: few
CDR3 protein: CASSFHPYEQYF
CDR3 DNA: TGTGCCAGCAGCTTCCATCCCTACGAGCAGTACTTC

J gene: TRBJ2-5
D gene: TRBD2
V gene: TRBV5-4
clone size: NA
CDR3 protein: CASSYPGGRETQYF
CDR3 DNA: TGTGCCAGCAGCTATCCCGGGGGGAGGGAGACCCAGTACTTC

J gene: TRBJ2-7
D gene: TRBD2
V gene: TRBV5-1
clone size: NA
CDR3 protein: CASSPWASGKDEQYF
CDR3 DNA: TGCGCCAGCAGCCCCTGGGCTAGCGGGAAGGACGAGCAGTACTTC

J gene: TRBJ2-6
D gene: NA
V gene: TRBV7-2
clone size: NA
CDR3 protein: CARATGSVSGANVLTF
CDR3 DNA: TGTGCCAGAGCGACAGGTTCGGTCTCTGGGGCCAACGTCCTGACTTTC

J gene: TRBJ1-4
D gene: NA
V gene: TRBV5-4
clone size: few
CDR3 protein: CASSLQGEVEKLFF
CDR3 DNA: TGTGCCAGCAGCCTACAGGGTGAGGTAGAAAAACTGTTTTTT